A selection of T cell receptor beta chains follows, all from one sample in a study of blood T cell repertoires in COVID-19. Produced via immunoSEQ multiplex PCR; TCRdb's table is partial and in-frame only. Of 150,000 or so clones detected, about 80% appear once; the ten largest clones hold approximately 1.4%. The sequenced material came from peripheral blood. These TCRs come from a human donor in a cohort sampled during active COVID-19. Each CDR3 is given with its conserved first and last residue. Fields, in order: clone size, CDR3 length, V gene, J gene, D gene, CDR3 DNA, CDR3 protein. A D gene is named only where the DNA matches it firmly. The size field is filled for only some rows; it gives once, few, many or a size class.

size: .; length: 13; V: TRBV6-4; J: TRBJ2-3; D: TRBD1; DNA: TGTGCCAGCAGTGAGGACAGGGGGGATACGCAGTATTTT; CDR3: CASSEDRGDTQYF
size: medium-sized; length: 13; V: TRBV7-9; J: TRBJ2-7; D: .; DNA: TGTGCCAGCAGCTCGGGACTTGGATACGAGCAGTACTTC; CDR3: CASSSGLGYEQYF
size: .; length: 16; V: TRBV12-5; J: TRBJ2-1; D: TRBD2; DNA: TGTGCTAGTGCCCTTCTGGCGGGAGGGCCCGTCAATGAGCAGTTCTTC; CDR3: CASALLAGGPVNEQFF
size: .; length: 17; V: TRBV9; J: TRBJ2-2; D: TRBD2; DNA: TGTGCCAGCAGCCCGCAGACTAGCGGGAGGTTGGGCGGGGAGCTGTTTTTT; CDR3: CASSPQTSGRLGGELFF
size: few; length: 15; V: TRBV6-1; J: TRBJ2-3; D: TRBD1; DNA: TGTGCCAGCAGTGAAGCTCAGGGGGTGGCAGATACGCAGTATTTT; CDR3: CASSEAQGVADTQYF
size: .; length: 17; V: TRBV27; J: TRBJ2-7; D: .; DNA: TGTGCCAGCAGTTTATCGAGACCCTCGCGGGGCGTCTACGAGCAGTACTTC; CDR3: CASSLSRPSRGVYEQYF
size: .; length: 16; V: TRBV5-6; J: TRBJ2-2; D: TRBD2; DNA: TGTGCCAGCAGCGTACCGGGACTAGGGGCCCCCGGGGAGCTGTTTTTT; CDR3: CASSVPGLGAPGELFF
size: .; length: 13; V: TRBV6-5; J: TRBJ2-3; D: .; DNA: TGTGCCACACTAAGCGGGACAACAGATACGCAGTATTTT; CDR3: CATLSGTTDTQYF
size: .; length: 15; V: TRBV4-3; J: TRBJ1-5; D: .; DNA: TGCGCCAGCAGCCAAGATTACAGGATCAATCAGCCCCAGCATTTT; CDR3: CASSQDYRINQPQHF
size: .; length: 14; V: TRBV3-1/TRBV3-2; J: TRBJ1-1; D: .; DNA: TGTGCCAGCAGCCAGGGGGGGACTAGGACTGAAGCTTTCTTT; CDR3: CASSQGGTRTEAFF
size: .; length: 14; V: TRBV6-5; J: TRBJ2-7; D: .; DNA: TGTGCCAGCAGCCAGGCCCTAGCCCCCTACGAGCAGTACTTC; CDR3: CASSQALAPYEQYF
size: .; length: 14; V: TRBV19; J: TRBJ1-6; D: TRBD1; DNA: TGTGCCAGTACCCGACAGGGAGGTGGCTCACCCCTCCACTTT; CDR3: CASTRQGGGSPLHF
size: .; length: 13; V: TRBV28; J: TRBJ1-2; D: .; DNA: TGTGCCAGTGACTTTGCAGGGTCCTATGGCTACACCTTC; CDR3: CASDFAGSYGYTF
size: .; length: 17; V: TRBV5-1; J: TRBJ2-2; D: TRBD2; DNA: TGCGCCAGCAGCTTGGAGGGACTAGCGGGATATAACGGGGAGCTGTTTTTT; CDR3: CASSLEGLAGYNGELFF
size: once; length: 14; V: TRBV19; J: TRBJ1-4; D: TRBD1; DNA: TGTGCCAGTAGTATCGGACAGGATAATGAAAAACTGTTTTTT; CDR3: CASSIGQDNEKLFF
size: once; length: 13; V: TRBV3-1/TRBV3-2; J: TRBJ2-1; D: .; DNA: TGTGCCAGCAGCCAAGGGATAGACTCGTCCCCTTTCTTC; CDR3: CASSQGIDSSPFF
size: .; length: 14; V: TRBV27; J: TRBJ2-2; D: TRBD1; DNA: TGTGCCAGCAGTCCCAGGACAGGTGCCAGGGAGCTGTTTTTT; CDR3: CASSPRTGARELFF
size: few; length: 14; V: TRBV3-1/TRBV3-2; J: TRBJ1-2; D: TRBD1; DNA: TGTGCCAGCAGCCAAGAAGACAGGGACGGGGGCTACACCTTC; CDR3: CASSQEDRDGGYTF
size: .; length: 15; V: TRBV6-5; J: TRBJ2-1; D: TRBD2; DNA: TGTGCCAGCAGTCAACTAGCGGGAGCGGCTAGTGAGCAGTTCTTC; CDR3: CASSQLAGAASEQFF
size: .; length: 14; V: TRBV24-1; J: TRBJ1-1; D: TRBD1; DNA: TGTGCCACCAGTGATCCCCCCCAAACAGGGGGGGCTTTCTTT; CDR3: CATSDPPQTGGAFF
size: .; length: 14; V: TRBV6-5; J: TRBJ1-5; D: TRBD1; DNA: TGTGCCAGCAGTAATGACAGGGTGCGTCAGCCCCAGCATTTT; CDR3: CASSNDRVRQPQHF
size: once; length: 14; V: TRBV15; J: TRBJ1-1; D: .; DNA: TGTGCCACCAGCGTTACAGGGACGAACACTGAAGCTTTCTTT; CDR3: CATSVTGTNTEAFF
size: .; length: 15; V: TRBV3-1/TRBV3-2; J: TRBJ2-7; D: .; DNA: TGTGCCAGCAGCCAAGGTGGTGTTCCGGGCTACGAGCAGTACTTC; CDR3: CASSQGGVPGYEQYF
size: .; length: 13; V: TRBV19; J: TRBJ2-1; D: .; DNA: TGTGCCAGTAGTATAGACCCCGCGTCCGAGCAGTTCTTC; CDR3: CASSIDPASEQFF
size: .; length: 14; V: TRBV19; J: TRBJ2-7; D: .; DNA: TGTGCCAGTAGTATACGGGGTTTTTCATACGAGCAGTACTTC; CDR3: CASSIRGFSYEQYF